The rows below give T cell receptor beta chains drawn from one sample of a study of blood T cell repertoires in COVID-19. Generated by immunoSEQ multiplex PCR, the TCRdb table keeps only in-frame clones and is missing some. The data show under 250,000 clones, about 80% seen once. Material for sequencing was peripheral blood. These receptors all stem from a woman in her 30s who had recovered from COVID-19. Both conserved end residues are trimmed from each CDR3.

>TRBJ2-3|15|TRBV15
ATSSAWASGRTDTQY
>TRBJ1-5|13|TRBV28
ASKRTVGSNQPQH
>TRBJ2-3|14|TRBV7-2
ASSKYRLGNTDTQY
>TRBJ2-7|12|TRBV30
AWSIGLADYEQY
>TRBJ2-2|14|TRBV24-1
ATSPDRGLGTGELF
>TRBJ1-1|11|TRBV10-3
ATNNPGSTEAF
>TRBJ2-3|12|TRBV12-5
ASGLPGVTDTQY
>TRBJ2-2|13|TRBV9
ASSPGTGDTGELF
>TRBJ2-5|12|TRBV2
ASSPGGAGETQY
>TRBJ2-3|11|TRBV2
ASSETSADTQY
>TRBJ1-3|12|TRBV10-1
ASSDGSTGNTIY
>TRBJ2-2|14|TRBV7-7
ASSLETGSNTGELF